What follows are 19 T cell receptor beta chains derived from one specimen sequenced in a study of blood T cell repertoires in COVID-19. Repertoires were generated with immunoSEQ multiplex PCR, while TCRdb's copy carries only in-frame clones and drops some. The data hold roughly 140,000 clones, with 84% observed a single time. Material for sequencing was PBMCs or T cells enriched from blood (not recorded which). The origin of the receptors is a man between 50 and 59 years old in a cohort exposed to, infected with or recovered from COVID-19 (not recorded which).

The chain joins TRBV18 to TRBJ1-5; 9 bases map to TRBD1. The CDR3 runs 16 residues. With 3 bases clipped from V and 1 base from J, the junction kept 4 bases outside the gene matches. CDR1 and CDR2 from the germline V gene are KGHSH and LQKENI. The CDR3 bases are TGTGCCAGCTCACCCCGGACAGGGGTCAGCAATCAGCCCCAGCATTTT. Translated, it gives CASSPRTGVSNQPQHF.

This chain links TRBV15 with TRBJ1-1; 7 positions match TRBD1. This CDR3 is 16 amino acids long. CDR1 is LNHNV, CDR2 YYDKDF, per germline (reference sequence). V shed 4 bases and J 0 bases; nucleotides not matched to a gene: 8. CDR3 region: CATSTSSGTVNTEAFF. CDR3 DNA sequence: TGTGCCACCAGCACTTCCTCCGGGACAGTGAACACTGAAGCTTTCTTT. The whole variable domain, filled in from reference TRBV15 and TRBJ1-1, reads DAMVIQNPRYQVTQFGKPVTLSCSQTLNHNVMYWYQQKSSQAPKLLFHYYDKDFNNEADTPDNFQSRRPNTSFCFLDIRSPGLGDTAMYLCATSTSSGTVNTEAFFGQGTRLTVV.

The J gene is TRBJ2-3, the V gene TRBV7-8; 8 positions agree with TRBD2. The V and J ends lost 5 bases and 6 bases, in that order; junction bases with no gene match: 16. There are 17 residues in the CDR3. Germline V gene lookup returns CDR1 SGHVS and CDR2 FQNEAQ. Here the CDR3 DNA reads TGTGCCAGCAGCCTGGGACTGCAGCGGGGGTCCGGTGATACGCAGTATTTT. It specifies CASSLGLQRGSGDTQYF.

The V and J genes are TRBV27 and TRBJ1-1; 9 nucleotides align to TRBD1. The germline V gene has CDR1 MNHEY and CDR2 SMNVEV (reference sequence). The junction had 5 bases not matched to a gene; V was cut back by 4 bases and J by 5 bases. The CDR3 covers 14 residues. CDR3 coding DNA: TGTGCCAGCAGTTGGGACAGGGTGGGGACTGAAGCTTTCTTT. Translation: CASSWDRVGTEAFF.

The rearrangement uses TRBV18 and TRBJ1-3, with TRBD1 as a possible D gene (6 bases). CDR1 and CDR2 (germline): KGHSH, LQKENI. Trimming shortened V by 3 bases and J by 4 bases, and 16 bases separated the two germline ends. The CDR3 spans 16 residues. The CDR3 DNA reads TGTGCCAGCTCACCGTTACCTCAGGGGAGCGGAAACACCATATATTTT. This sequence encodes CASSPLPQGSGNTIYF. The variable domain in full, completed from reference TRBV18 and TRBJ1-3, reads NAGVMQNPRHLVRRRGQEARLRCSPMKGHSHVYWYRQLPEEGLKFMVYLQKENIIDESGMPKERFSAEFPKEGPSILRIQQVVRGDSAAYFCASSPLPQGSGNTIYFGEGSWLTVV.

The chain carries TRBV6-1 and TRBJ2-3; 9 nucleotides agree with TRBD2. CDR1 is MNHNS and CDR2 is SASEGT in the germline V gene. The CDR3 covers 16 residues. Unmatched junction bases numbered 7, after V lost 4 bases and J lost 2 bases. The CDR3 loop reads CASSVVAGANTDTQYF. The CDR3 region has the DNA TGTGCCAGCAGTGTGGTAGCGGGGGCTAACACAGATACGCAGTATTTT.

The rearrangement links TRBV6-2 or TRBV6-3 to TRBJ1-1; D perhaps matches TRBD1 (6 bases). The germline V and J ends were trimmed by 6 bases and 7 bases, with 9 bases remaining between them. The CDR3 sequence is 11 residues long. The V gene's germline CDR1 is MNHEY and CDR2 SVGEGT. The CDR3 coding sequence is TGTGCCAGCAGCCTCAGGGGTGAAGCTTTCTTT. Amino acids: CASSLRGEAFF.

The chain employs TRBV4-1 and TRBJ1-1; possibly TRBD1 for D (5 bases). Trimming pared 0 bases from V and 6 bases from J, leaving 11 bases between. Per the germline V gene, CDR1 is MGHRA and CDR2 is YSYEKL. CDR3 length equals 14 residues. The CDR3 sequence: CASSQDRGFAEAFF. The CDR3 region has the DNA TGCGCCAGCAGCCAAGACCGGGGGTTCGCTGAAGCTTTCTTT.

In its sample, this clone was seen once. The rearrangement links TRBV15 to TRBJ2-3, with D possibly matching TRBD1 (5 bases). Per germline, CDR1 LNHNV and CDR2 YYDKDF (reference sequence). There are 17 residues in the CDR3. The V end lost 7 bases, the J end lost 2 bases, and 22 bases lay between the germline ends. CDR3: CATKIDWGNQPTDTQYF. CDR3 bases: TGTGCCACCAAGATAGATTGGGGCAACCAACCCACAGATACGCAGTATTTT.

This clone was recorded once. This rearrangement joins TRBV10-3 to TRBJ2-3, with TRBD1 as a possible D gene (6 bases). CDR3 length equals 14 residues. Trimming removed 8 bases at V and 0 bases at J, with 12 bases between. Germline CDR1 and CDR2: ENHRY and SYGVKD. The CDR3 DNA is TGTGCCATCCTGGGGGCCGGTAGCACAGATACGCAGTATTTT. Its protein is CAILGAGSTDTQYF.

In its sample, this clone was seen once. V gene TRBV4-1 combines with J gene TRBJ1-1; TRBD1 matches 7 bases. CDR1 is MGHRA and CDR2 is YSYEKL in the germline V gene. V shed 0 bases and J 6 bases; nucleotides not matched to a gene: 7. CDR3 length: 15 residues. The CDR3 spells CASSQDDRVAAEAFF. Here the CDR3 DNA reads TGCGCCAGCAGCCAAGATGACAGGGTGGCCGCTGAAGCTTTCTTT.

The DNA for the CDR3 is TGTGCCAGCGGGGGGATCTCTGGGGCCAACGTCCTGACTTTC. Its protein product is CASGGISGANVLTF. This sequence joins TRBV27 and TRBJ2-6; D perhaps matches TRBD2 (6 bases). CDR3 length equals 14 residues. The germline gives CDR1 MNHEY, CDR2 SMNVEV (reference sequence). V lost 8 bases to trimming and J lost 0 bases, with 8 bases between them. Supplemented by reference TRBV27 and TRBJ2-6, the full variable domain reads EAQVTQNPRYLITVTGKKLTVTCSQNMNHEYMSWYRQDPGLGLRQIYYSMNVEVTDKGDVPEGYKVSRKEKRNFPLILESPSPNQTSLYFCASGGISGANVLTFGAGSRLTVL.

V is TRBV4-1 and J is TRBJ1-5; 8 bases are shared with TRBD1. The germline gives CDR1 MGHRA, CDR2 YSYEKL. Unmatched junction bases numbered 6, after V lost 5 bases and J lost 6 bases. The CDR3 contains 14 residues. The CDR3 sequence is CASSRTGLVQPQHF. CDR3 DNA: TGCGCCAGCAGCAGGACAGGGCTGGTTCAGCCCCAGCATTTT.

The chain has TRBV28 and TRBJ1-3; possible D gene TRBD1, 6 bases. This CDR3 contains 12 residues. V lost 6 bases and J 12 bases, leaving 15 bases between the germline ends. Germline V gene data show CDR1 as MDHEN and CDR2 as SYDVKM. CDR3 in DNA: TGTGCCAGCAGCCCTAGACAGGCCAGCATATATTTT. Protein product: CASSPRQASIYF.

This sequence joins TRBV5-4 and TRBJ1-1, with TRBD1 matching over 7 bases. CDR1 is SGHNT and CDR2 is YYREEE in the germline V gene (reference sequence). The trim removed 2 bases at V and 1 base at J, leaving 5 bases unmatched. This CDR3 region has 15 residues. CDR3 residues: CASSFGQERNTEAFF. The CDR3 nucleotides are TGTGCCAGCAGCTTCGGACAGGAAAGGAACACTGAAGCTTTCTTT.

In this sample, this clone turned up many times. CDR3 region: CAWSAQTGVGYTF. CDR3 bases: TGTGCCTGGAGTGCCCAGACAGGGGTGGGCTACACCTTC. The V gene is TRBV30, the J gene TRBJ1-2; TRBD1 matches at 8 bases. CDR3 length: 13 amino acids. Germline trimming cut 1 base from V and 8 bases from J; bases unmatched to any gene: 6. The germline gives CDR1 GTSNPN, CDR2 SVGIG (reference sequence).

The chain joins TRBV7-2 to TRBJ2-7, with 15 bases lining up with TRBD2. The V segment lost 5 bases and the J segment 6 bases; nucleotides outside the gene matches: 5. CDR3 length: 15 residues. Germline loops: CDR1 SGHTA, CDR2 FQGNSA. The CDR3 loop is CASSVLGLAGGEQYF. CDR3 in DNA: TGTGCCAGCAGCGTTTTGGGACTAGCGGGAGGCGAGCAGTACTTC.

The chain recombines TRBV15 with TRBJ1-5, with no clear D. The germline CDR1 and CDR2 sequences are LNHNV and YYDKDF (reference sequence). There are 13 residues in the CDR3. Deletions cut 0 bases from V and 4 bases from J, with 4 bases between. The CDR3 loop is CATSRDLNQPQHF. The CDR3 bases are TGTGCCACCAGCAGAGATCTAAATCAGCCCCAGCATTTT.

The V call is TRBV9, the J call TRBJ1-1, with TRBD1 matching over 11 bases. Per the germline V gene, CDR1 is SGDLS and CDR2 is YYNGEE. This CDR3 is built from 15 residues. The ends lost 4 bases at V and 4 bases at J; junction bases unmatched: 6. The CDR3 protein is CASSSTGTGGTEAFF. The CDR3, as DNA: TGTGCCAGCAGCTCTACCGGGACAGGGGGCACTGAAGCTTTCTTT.